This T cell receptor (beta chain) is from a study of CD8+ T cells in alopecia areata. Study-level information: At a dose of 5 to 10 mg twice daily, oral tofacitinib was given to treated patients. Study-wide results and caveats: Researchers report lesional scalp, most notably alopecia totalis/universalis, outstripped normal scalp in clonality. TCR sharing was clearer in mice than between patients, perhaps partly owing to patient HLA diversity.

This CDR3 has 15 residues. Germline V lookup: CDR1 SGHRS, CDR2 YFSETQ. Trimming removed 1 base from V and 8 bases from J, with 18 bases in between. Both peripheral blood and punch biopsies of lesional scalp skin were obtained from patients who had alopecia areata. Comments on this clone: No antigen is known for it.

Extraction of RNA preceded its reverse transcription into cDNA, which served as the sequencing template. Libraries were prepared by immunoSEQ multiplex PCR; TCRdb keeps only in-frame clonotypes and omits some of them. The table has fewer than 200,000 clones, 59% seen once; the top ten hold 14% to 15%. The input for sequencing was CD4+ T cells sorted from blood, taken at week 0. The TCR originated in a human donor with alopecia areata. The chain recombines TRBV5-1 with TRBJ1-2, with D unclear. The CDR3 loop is CASSLSLDALGGYTF. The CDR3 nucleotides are TGCGCCAGCAGCTTGTCTCTAGACGCCCTAGGAGGCTACACCTTC.